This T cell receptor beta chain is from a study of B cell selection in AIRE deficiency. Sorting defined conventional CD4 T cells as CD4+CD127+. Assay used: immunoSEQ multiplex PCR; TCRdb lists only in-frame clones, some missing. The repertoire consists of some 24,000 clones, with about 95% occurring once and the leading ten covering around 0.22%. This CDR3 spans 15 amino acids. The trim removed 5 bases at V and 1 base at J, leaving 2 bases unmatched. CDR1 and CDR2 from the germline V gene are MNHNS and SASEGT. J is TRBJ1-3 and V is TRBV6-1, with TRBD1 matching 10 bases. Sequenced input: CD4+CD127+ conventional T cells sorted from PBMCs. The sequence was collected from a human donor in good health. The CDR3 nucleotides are TGTGCCAGCAGTTCGGACAGGGGGTCTGGAAACACCATATATTTT. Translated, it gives CASSSDRGSGNTIYF.